This T cell receptor (beta chain) came from a study of T cells in Graves' hyperthyroidism and ophthalmopathy. Study-wide background: Peripheral blood specimens were obtained at initial diagnosis, prior to any treatment.

Per germline, CDR1 GTSNPN and CDR2 SVGIG (reference sequence). Deletions cut 1 base from V and 4 bases from J, with 11 bases between. This CDR3 spans 13 amino acids. Exclusion followed for patients with uncontrolled infection, other autoimmune disease, pregnancy or lactation. Amplified TCR beta CDR3 regions derived from RNA transcripts. The TCR CDR3 was amplified in a first-round RT-PCR using the HTBI primer set. A single record per CDR3 protein comes from TCRdb applying MiXCR to the multiplex PCR reads. The sample has 250,000 to 400,000 distinct CDR3 sequences; around 13% are singletons. On this clonotype itself: What it recognizes is unknown.

Whole-study findings and limits: Prediction of ophthalmopathy progression came a median around 7.1 months pre-onset.

The clonotype was recovered from a woman aged 40 to 49 with Graves' ophthalmopathy. The sequenced material came from blood. The chain joins TRBV30 to TRBJ2-7, with TRBD1 as a possible D gene (6 bases). The chain's CDR3 is CAWSAGDIYEQYF. The DNA for the CDR3 is TGTGCCTGGAGTGCAGGGGACATTTACGAGCAGTACTTC. The variable domain in full, with the rest retrieved from reference TRBV30 and TRBJ2-7, is SQTIHQWPATLVQPVGSPLSLECTVEGTSNPNLYWYRQAAGRGLQLLFYSVGIGQISSEVPQNLSASRPQDRQFILSSKKLLLSDSGFYLCAWSAGDIYEQYFGPGTRLTVT.